This is a list of T cell receptor beta chains from one sample in a study of technical replicates of blood from several donors. Sequencing was performed with immunoSEQ multiplex PCR; in TCRdb, only in-frame clones are kept and a portion is missing. The repertoire has some 62,000 clones, approximately 89% of them found once; the top ten carry roughly 5.2%. Material: PBMCs. All receptors come from a human donor in good health. Some clones in this sample may be carry-over from other donors' samples. Each CDR3 is given with its conserved first and last residue. A D gene is named only where the DNA matches it firmly. Not every row has a clone size; where given, it reads once, few, many or a size class.

abundance	v_gene	d_gene	j_gene	CDR3aa	CDR3nt
.	TRBV29-1	.	TRBJ2-7	CSVEKGGHEQYF	TGCAGCGTTGAGAAGGGGGGGCACGAGCAGTACTTC
.	TRBV30	.	TRBJ1-2	CAWSQVGWASSYTF	TGTGCCTGGAGTCAAGTAGGTTGGGCGAGCAGCTACACCTTC
.	TRBV4-1	.	TRBJ2-1	CASSQDQSESSEQFF	TGCGCCAGCAGCCAAGATCAGTCGGAGTCAAGTGAGCAGTTCTTC
few	TRBV4-3	.	TRBJ2-7	CASSQSLERVSPFEQYF	TGCGCCAGCAGCCAATCCCTCGAGAGGGTTTCCCCCTTCGAGCAGTACTTC
.	TRBV19	.	TRBJ2-3	CASSTGADTQYF	TGTGCCAGTAGTACAGGGGCAGATACGCAGTATTTT
.	TRBV6-5	TRBD1	TRBJ2-7	CASSSLTGAYEQYF	TGTGCCAGCAGTTCTCTGACAGGGGCCTACGAGCAGTACTTC
.	TRBV5-8	TRBD1	TRBJ1-1	CASSYDYRGKAFF	TGTGCCAGCAGCTACGACTACAGGGGAAAGGCTTTCTTT
.	TRBV30	TRBD2	TRBJ2-5	CATKLAGETQYF	TGTGCCACCAAACTAGCGGGAGAGACCCAGTACTTC
.	TRBV7-2	TRBD2	TRBJ2-1	CASSTGLAGYNEQFF	TGTGCCAGCAGCACAGGACTAGCGGGGTACAATGAGCAGTTCTTC
.	TRBV18	TRBD1	TRBJ2-1	CASSSGQGSYNEQFF	TGTGCCAGCTCATCGGGACAGGGATCTTACAATGAGCAGTTCTTC
.	TRBV2	TRBD2	TRBJ2-7	CASSERTSGFYEQYF	TGTGCCAGCAGTGAACGCACTAGCGGGTTCTACGAGCAGTACTTC
.	TRBV7-9	TRBD2	TRBJ2-1	CASSTLPPGGRLYNEQFF	TGTGCCAGCAGCACATTGCCCCCAGGCGGGAGGTTATACAATGAGCAGTTCTTC
few	TRBV7-2	.	TRBJ2-7	CASSLGGHYEQYF	TGTGCCAGCAGCTTAGGGGGGCACTACGAGCAGTACTTC
.	TRBV6-6	.	TRBJ1-2	CASSDDRGYTF	TGTGCCAGCAGTGATGATCGGGGGTACACCTTC
.	TRBV6-1	TRBD2	TRBJ2-3	CASRAGNRLTDTQYF	TGTGCCAGCAGAGCGGGGAATCGACTCACAGATACGCAGTATTTT
few	TRBV4-2	.	TRBJ1-6	CASSQDGSHSNSPLHF	TGTGCCAGCAGCCAAGATGGGAGCCACTCTAATTCACCCCTCCACTTT